A single sample gave rise to the 7 T cell receptor beta chains below, sequenced in a study of blood T cell repertoires in COVID-19. Here immunoSEQ multiplex PCR was the method, and the copy in TCRdb shows in-frame clones only, minus some. Among around 62,000 clones listed, 88% were seen once. The sample was PBMCs or T cells enriched from blood (not recorded which). These receptors all stem from a woman aged 40 to 50 who had recovered from COVID-19.

This chain connects TRBV2 to TRBJ2-3, with 13 bases identical to TRBD2. Germline V lookup: CDR1 SNHLY, CDR2 FYNNEI. After removal of 2 bases from V and 2 bases from J, the junction contained 4 bases not matched to a gene. The CDR3 consists of 17 residues. The CDR3 loop reads CASSEIGLAGATDTQYF. The CDR3 region has the DNA TGTGCCAGCAGTGAAATAGGACTAGCGGGGGCCACAGATACGCAGTATTTT.

The chain carries TRBV24-1 and TRBJ2-5; no clear D gene. The CDR3 extends over 11 amino acids. Germline V gene lookup returns CDR1 KGHDR and CDR2 SFDVKD. Trimming cost V 7 bases and J 5 bases, with 7 bases left between them. The CDR3 DNA is TGTGCCACCAGCCTCGGGGAGACCCAGTACTTC. It encodes CATSLGETQYF.

This clone was counted once. The gene calls are TRBV6-5 and TRBJ1-2, with 10 bases lining up with TRBD1. CDR1 is MNHEY and CDR2 is SVGAGI in the germline V gene. The CDR3 extends over 14 amino acids. The V and J ends lost 5 bases and 4 bases, in that order; junction bases with no gene match: 4. The CDR3 DNA reads TGTGCCAGCAGTCAGACAGGGGGCATCTATGGCTACACCTTC. This encodes CASSQTGGIYGYTF.

The V and J genes are TRBV11-2 and TRBJ1-6, with 11 bases identical to TRBD1. Trimming took 4 bases from V and 0 from J; bases not matched to a gene: 8. The CDR3 has 19 amino acids. The germline gives CDR1 SGHAT, CDR2 FQNNGV. CDR3 nucleotides: TGTGCCAGCAGCTCGGGACAGGGGGGTTTGGGCTCCTATAATTCACCCCTCCACTTT. It specifies CASSSGQGGLGSYNSPLHF.

This clone is a singleton in its sample. The chain joins TRBV27 to TRBJ1-1; D unclear. Trimming stripped 4 bases from V and 0 bases from J, with 12 bases between. Germline loops: CDR1 MNHEY, CDR2 SMNVEV (reference sequence). The CDR3 covers 15 residues. CDR3: CASSSAGYLNTEAFF. The DNA of the CDR3 is TGTGCCAGCAGTTCCGCGGGGTACTTGAACACTGAAGCTTTCTTT.

The DNA for the CDR3 is TGTGCCAGCAGCCGGGGGACGGGTAACTATGGCTACACCTTC. Translation gives CASSRGTGNYGYTF. The chain carries TRBV11-2 and TRBJ1-2, with D possibly TRBD1 on 5 matching bases. Per germline, CDR1 SGHAT and CDR2 FQNNGV. The CDR3 totals 14 residues. V was cut by 5 bases and J by 1 base, with 11 bases left in between. The whole variable domain, filled in from reference TRBV11-2 and TRBJ1-2, reads EAGVAQSPRYKIIEKRQSVAFWCNPISGHATLYWYQQILGQGPKLLIQFQNNGVVDDSQLPKDRFSAERLKGVDSTLKIQPAKLEDSAVYLCASSRGTGNYGYTFGSGTRLTVV.

Of note for this clone: The sample carries other DNA sequences with the same CDR3. The chain joins TRBV5-4 to TRBJ1-5, with no clear D. This CDR3 is built from 13 residues. CDR1 is SGHNT and CDR2 is YYREEE in the germline V gene (reference sequence). The V end was cut by 0 bases, the J end by 5 bases, with 6 bases between. The CDR3 DNA is TGTGCCAGCAGCTTGGACCGAGATCAGCCCCAGCATTTT. Encoded protein: CASSLDRDQPQHF.